This entry features one T cell receptor beta chain sequence. What it recognizes is unknown. This entry comes from a study of cytomegalovirus exposure and HLA in healthy donors. Overall study: The roughly 120 validation repertoires used the same platform as the 650 to 850 first-cohort repertoires, a later analysis reported.

Study-level points and caveats: Rare TCR sequences predominated, though certain public TCRs were found in many donors.

Looked up from germline, CDR1 is MNHNS and CDR2 is SASEGT. CDR3 length: 15 amino acids. V shed 4 bases and J 14 bases; nucleotides not matched to a gene: 12. The assay was immunoSEQ multiplex PCR, and TCRdb's table has in-frame clones only and misses some. The sample shows tens of thousands of clones, 80% to 90% of them seen only once. This TCR came from a woman under 30 in good health and CMV-seropositive. The chain has TRBV6-1 and TRBJ1-6, with 9 nucleotides matching TRBD1. Sequences were obtained from PBMCs. As DNA, the CDR3 is TGTGCCAGCAGTGCCCCGGGACAGGGAAGGGCAGCCCTCCACTTT. This gives the protein CASSAPGQGRAALHF.